The 14 T cell receptor beta chains reported below all come from one sample, sequenced in a study of post-analysis software for immune sequencing data. Regarding the study as a whole: Included in a set of a few TRBV segments more frequent in patients than controls were TRBV5-6, TRBV5-1 and TRBV20-1.

No antigen is known for these receptors. The authors incorporated unique molecular identifiers into the TCR beta cDNA libraries. TCRdb processed the PCR reads anew with MiXCR; each CDR3 protein has one entry. The sample includes about 540,000 distinct CDR3 sequences, approximately 34% of them seen just once. The sample consisted of blood. The origin of the receptors is a girl aged 2-17 years with multiple sclerosis.

CDR3 sequence reads: CASSESGREETQYF. As DNA, the CDR3 is TGTGCCAGCAGTGAGAGCGGGAGGGAAGAGACCCAGTACTTC. The chain has TRBV6-1 and TRBJ2-5; 10 nucleotides match TRBD2. Germline CDR1 and CDR2: MNHNS and SASEGT. Germline trimming cut 3 bases from V and 3 bases from J; bases unmatched to any gene: 1. The CDR3 is 14 residues long.

This chain links TRBV27 with TRBJ1-1; no reliable D call. This CDR3 contains 15 residues. V dropped 0 bases and J dropped 1 base, with 9 bases sitting between them. From germline, CDR1 is MNHEY and CDR2 SMNVEV (reference sequence). The CDR3 protein is CASSLSWRQNTEAFF. The CDR3 DNA is TGTGCCAGCAGTTTATCGTGGAGACAGAACACTGAAGCTTTCTTT.

This clonotype has only one observation. The chain joins TRBV4-1 to TRBJ1-2; a weak D match, TRBD1 (5 bases). V was clipped by 3 bases and J by 7 bases, with 12 bases between them. The V gene's germline CDR1 is MGHRA and CDR2 YSYEKL. CDR3 length: 13 residues. The CDR3 bases are TGCGCCAGCAGCCAGGGTCGGGGCGGTGGCTACACCTTC. Protein: CASSQGRGGGYTF.

The genes are TRBV6-6 and TRBJ1-1, with D possibly matching TRBD1 (5 bases). Germline V CDR1 and CDR2: MNHNY, SVGAGI (reference sequence). V was pared by 2 bases and J by 2 bases, with 12 bases between. There are 15 residues in the CDR3. CDR3 DNA sequence: TGTGCCAGCAGTTACAGCGCAGGGTCTAACACTGAAGCTTTCTTT. Translated: CASSYSAGSNTEAFF.

The V call is TRBV6-1, the J call TRBJ1-1, with D hard to call. V lost 7 bases and J 1 base, leaving 10 bases between the germline ends. Germline lookup yields CDR1 MNHNS and CDR2 SASEGT. There are 13 residues in the CDR3. The CDR3 nucleotides read TGTGCCAGCACACAAGACCCGAACACTGAAGCTTTCTTT. Protein: CASTQDPNTEAFF.

This clonotype was picked up a small number of times. The gene calls are TRBV12-3 or TRBV12-4 and TRBJ2-5; tentatively, D is TRBD2 (6 bases). The CDR3 is made up of 15 amino acids. Trimming removed 5 bases at V and 4 bases at J, with 17 bases between. DNA for the CDR3: TGTGCCAGCAGTCCCGGAGGGAGTGGACGAGAGACCCAGTACTTC. Translated, it gives CASSPGGSGRETQYF.

The chain is built from TRBV29-1 and TRBJ2-1; D possibly corresponds to TRBD1 (7 bases). The CDR3 has 20 residues. CDR1 is SQVTM and CDR2 is ANQGSEA in the germline V gene. The ends were cut back, 8 bases at V and 4 bases at J, with 36 bases in the middle. The CDR3 sequence: CSCQGGRGEDRPPKYNEQFF. The CDR3, as DNA: TGCAGCTGTCAGGGGGGTCGGGGAGAAGACAGGCCGCCGAAGTACAATGAGCAGTTCTTC.

The chain links TRBV27 to TRBJ1-2; 10 bases match TRBD1. Germline V gene sequence: CDR1 MNHEY, CDR2 SMNVEV (reference sequence). CDR3 length equals 14 residues. The junction had 6 bases not matched to a gene; V was cut back by 5 bases and J by 6 bases. This CDR3 is CASSPGQGINGYTF. In DNA, the CDR3 is TGTGCCAGCAGTCCGGGACAGGGGATAAATGGCTACACCTTC.

The chain uses TRBV10-3 and TRBJ2-3, with a possible D match to TRBD2 (5 bases). The V end lost 4 bases, the J end lost 0 bases, and 11 bases lay between the germline ends. This CDR3 has 15 amino acids. The germline V gene has CDR1 ENHRY and CDR2 SYGVKD. Here the CDR3 reads CAISGTGVSTDTQYF. CDR3 nucleotide sequence: TGTGCCATCAGTGGTACCGGGGTAAGCACAGATACGCAGTATTTT.

This clonotype is a singleton in its sample. The V and J genes are TRBV18 and TRBJ1-1, with a possible D match to TRBD1 (6 bases). This CDR3 region has 12 residues. CDR1 and CDR2 (germline): KGHSH, LQKENI. V was cut by 3 bases and J by 9 bases, with 11 bases left in between. The CDR3 loop is CASSPIRGQAFF. The CDR3, as DNA: TGTGCCAGCTCACCTATCCGGGGGCAAGCTTTCTTT.

V gene TRBV5-6 combines with J gene TRBJ2-4; no definite D call. In germline, CDR1 is SGHDT, CDR2 YYEEEE. This CDR3 is built from 14 residues. V was cut by 5 bases and J by 0 bases, with 9 bases left in between. CDR3 loop: CASSSDLAKNIQYF. The CDR3 nucleotides read TGTGCCAGCAGTTCGGACCTAGCCAAAAACATTCAGTACTTC.

This clonotype has a handful of counts. The V and J genes are TRBV20-1 and TRBJ1-2; 9 bases are a match to TRBD1. Germline loops: CDR1 DFQATT, CDR2 SNEGSKA (reference sequence). V was pared by 3 bases and J by 6 bases, with 2 bases of the junction left unmatched. The CDR3 is 12 amino acids. The CDR3 coding sequence is TGCAGTGCTAGTTGGACAGGGGATGGCTACACCTTC. It specifies CSASWTGDGYTF.

This clonotype showed up just a few times. Sequence at one end of the junction differs from germline and may be a read error. The V and J genes are TRBV12-3 or TRBV12-4 and TRBJ2-3; no firm D call. This CDR3 has 14 amino acids. The CDR3 here is CDSSSSSSTDTQYF. The DNA of the CDR3 is TGTGACAGCAGTAGTTCCTCTAGCACAGATACGCAGTATTTT.

The CDR3 nucleotides are TGTGCCATCAGGGGGGACAGAGATAACTATGGCTACACCTTC. Encoded protein: CAIRGDRDNYGYTF. V and J are TRBV10-3 and TRBJ1-2; the match to TRBD1 covers 7 bases. Looked up from germline, CDR1 is ENHRY and CDR2 is SYGVKD. The CDR3 runs to 14 residues. V lost 6 bases, J lost 1 base, and 5 bases stayed unmatched.